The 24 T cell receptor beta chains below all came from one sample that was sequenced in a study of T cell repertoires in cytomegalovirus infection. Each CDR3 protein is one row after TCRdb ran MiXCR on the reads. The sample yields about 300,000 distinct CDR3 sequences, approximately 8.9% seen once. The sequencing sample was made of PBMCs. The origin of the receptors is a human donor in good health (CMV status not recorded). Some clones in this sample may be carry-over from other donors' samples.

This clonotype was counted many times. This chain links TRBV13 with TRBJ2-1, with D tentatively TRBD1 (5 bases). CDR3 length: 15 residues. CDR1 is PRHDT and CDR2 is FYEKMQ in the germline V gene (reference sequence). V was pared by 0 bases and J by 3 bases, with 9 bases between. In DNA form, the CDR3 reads TGTGCCAGCAGCTTAGGTGGGGCCCGCTACAATGAGCAGTTCTTC. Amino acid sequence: CASSLGGARYNEQFF.

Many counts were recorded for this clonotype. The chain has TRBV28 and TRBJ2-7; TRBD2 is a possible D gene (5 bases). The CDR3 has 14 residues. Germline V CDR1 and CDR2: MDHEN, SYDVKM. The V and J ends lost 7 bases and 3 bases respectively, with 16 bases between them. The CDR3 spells CASTPRGVNYEQYV. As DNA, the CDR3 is TGTGCCAGCACCCCCCGGGGAGTGAACTACGAGCAGTACGTC.

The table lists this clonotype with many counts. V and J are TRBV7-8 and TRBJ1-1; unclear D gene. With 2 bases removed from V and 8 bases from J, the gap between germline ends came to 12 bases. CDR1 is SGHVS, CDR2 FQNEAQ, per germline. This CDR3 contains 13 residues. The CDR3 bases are TGTGCCAGCAGCTTATACCCCCCGAGGGAAGCTTTCTTT. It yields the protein CASSLYPPREAFF. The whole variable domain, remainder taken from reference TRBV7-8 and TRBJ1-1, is GAGVSQSPRYKVAKRGQDVALRCDPISGHVSLFWYQQALGQGPEFLTYFQNEAQLDKSGLPSDRFFAERPEGSVSTLKIQRTQQEDSAVYLCASSLYPPREAFFGQGTRLTVV.

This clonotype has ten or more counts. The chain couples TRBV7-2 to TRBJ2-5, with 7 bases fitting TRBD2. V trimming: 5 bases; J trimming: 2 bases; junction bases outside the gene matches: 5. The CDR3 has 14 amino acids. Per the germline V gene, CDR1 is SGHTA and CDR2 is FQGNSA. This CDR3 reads CASSRSGIQETQYF. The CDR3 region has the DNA TGTGCCAGCAGCCGAAGCGGGATTCAAGAGACCCAGTACTTC.

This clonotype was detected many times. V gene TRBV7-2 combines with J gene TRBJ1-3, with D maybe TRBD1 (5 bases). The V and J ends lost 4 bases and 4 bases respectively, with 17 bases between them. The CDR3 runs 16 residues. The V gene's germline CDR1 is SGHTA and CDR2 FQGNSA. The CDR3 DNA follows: TGTGCCAGCAGCTCGGCCGGGGGGGTCGCGGGAAACACCATATATTTT. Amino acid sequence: CASSSAGGVAGNTIYF.

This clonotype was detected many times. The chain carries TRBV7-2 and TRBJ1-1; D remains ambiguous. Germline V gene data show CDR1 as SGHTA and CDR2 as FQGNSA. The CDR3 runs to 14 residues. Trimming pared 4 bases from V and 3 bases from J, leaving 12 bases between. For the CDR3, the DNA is TGTGCCAGCAGCTACGACACCCTCTACACTGAAGCTTTCTTT. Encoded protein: CASSYDTLYTEAFF.

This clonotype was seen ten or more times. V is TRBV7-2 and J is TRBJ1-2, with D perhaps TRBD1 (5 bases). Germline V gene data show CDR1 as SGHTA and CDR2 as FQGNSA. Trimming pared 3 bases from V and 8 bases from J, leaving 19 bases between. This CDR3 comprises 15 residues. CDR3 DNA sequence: TGTGCCAGCAGCTTTACCGGGACCGGGCTGGCCGGCTACACCTTC. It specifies CASSFTGTGLAGYTF.

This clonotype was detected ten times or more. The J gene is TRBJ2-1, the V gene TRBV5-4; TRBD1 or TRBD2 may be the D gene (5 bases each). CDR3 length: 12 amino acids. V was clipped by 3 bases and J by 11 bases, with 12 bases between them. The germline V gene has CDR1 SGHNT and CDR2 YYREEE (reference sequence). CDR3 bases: TGTGCCAGCAGCTGGGGGTCTATCCAGCAGTTCTTC. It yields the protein CASSWGSIQQFF. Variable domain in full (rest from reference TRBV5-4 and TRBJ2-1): ETGVTQSPTHLIKTRGQQVTLRCSSQSGHNTVSWYQQALGQGPQFIFQYYREEENGRGNFPPRFSGLQFPNYSSELNVNALELDDSALYLCASSWGSIQQFFGPGTRLTVL.

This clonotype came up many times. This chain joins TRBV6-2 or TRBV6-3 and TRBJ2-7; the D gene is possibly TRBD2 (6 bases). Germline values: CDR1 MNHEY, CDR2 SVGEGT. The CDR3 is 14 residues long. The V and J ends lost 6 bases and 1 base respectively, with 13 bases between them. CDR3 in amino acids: CASSSTGGSYEQYV. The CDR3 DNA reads TGTGCCAGCAGCTCTACCGGGGGTTCCTACGAGCAGTACGTC.

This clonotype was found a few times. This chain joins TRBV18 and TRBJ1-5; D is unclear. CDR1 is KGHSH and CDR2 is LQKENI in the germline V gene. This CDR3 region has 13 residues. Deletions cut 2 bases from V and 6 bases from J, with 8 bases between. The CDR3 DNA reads TGTGCCAGCTCACCAGGCCGAGTTCAGCCCCAGCATTTT. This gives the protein CASSPGRVQPQHF.

CDR3 DNA: TGTGCCAGCAGCCAGGTCCCAAAGGAGACCCAGTACTTC. Translating it yields CASSQVPKETQYF. The chain links TRBV2 to TRBJ2-5, with no clear D. Trimming left V 6 bases short and J 5 bases short, with 13 bases between. In germline, CDR1 is SNHLY, CDR2 FYNNEI. The CDR3 has 13 residues.

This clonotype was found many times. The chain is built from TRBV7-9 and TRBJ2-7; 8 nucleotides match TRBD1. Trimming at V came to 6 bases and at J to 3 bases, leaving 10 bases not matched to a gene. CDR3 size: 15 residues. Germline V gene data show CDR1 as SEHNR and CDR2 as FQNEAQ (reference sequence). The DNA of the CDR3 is TGTGCCAGCAGTACTCCGGGACAGGACTTCTACGAGCAGTACTTC. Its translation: CASSTPGQDFYEQYF.

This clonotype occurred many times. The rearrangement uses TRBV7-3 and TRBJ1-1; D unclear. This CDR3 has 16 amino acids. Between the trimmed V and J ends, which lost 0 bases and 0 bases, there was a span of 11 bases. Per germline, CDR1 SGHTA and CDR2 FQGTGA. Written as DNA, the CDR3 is TGTGCCAGCAGCTTAACGGGTCCGCCCCTGAACACTGAAGCTTTCTTT. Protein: CASSLTGPPLNTEAFF. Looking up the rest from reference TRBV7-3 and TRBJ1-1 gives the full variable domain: GAGVSQTPSNKVTEKGKYVELRCDPISGHTALYWYRQSLGQGPEFLIYFQGTGAADDSGLPNDRFFAVRPEGSVSTLKIQRTERGDSAVYLCASSLTGPPLNTEAFFGQGTRLTVV.

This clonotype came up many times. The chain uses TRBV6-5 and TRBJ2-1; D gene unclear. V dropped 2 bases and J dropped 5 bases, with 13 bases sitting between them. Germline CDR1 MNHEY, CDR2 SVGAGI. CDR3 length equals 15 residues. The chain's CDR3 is CASSYPSSRNNEQFF. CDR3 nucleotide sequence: TGTGCCAGCAGTTACCCCTCTTCCAGGAACAATGAGCAGTTCTTC.

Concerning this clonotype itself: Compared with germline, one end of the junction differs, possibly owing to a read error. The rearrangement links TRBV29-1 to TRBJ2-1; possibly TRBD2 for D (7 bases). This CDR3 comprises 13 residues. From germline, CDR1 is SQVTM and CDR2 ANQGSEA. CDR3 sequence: CSVGGGSNNEQFF. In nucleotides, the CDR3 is TGCAGCGTTGGGGGGGGCTCCAACAATGAGCAGTTCTTC.

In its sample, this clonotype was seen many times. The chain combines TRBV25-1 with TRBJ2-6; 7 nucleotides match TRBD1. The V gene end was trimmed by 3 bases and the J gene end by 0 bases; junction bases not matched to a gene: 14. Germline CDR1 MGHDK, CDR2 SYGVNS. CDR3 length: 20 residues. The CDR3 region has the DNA TGTGCCAGCAGTGAGACAGGGTACCCCTCCTCCGTCTCTGGGGCCAACGTCCTGACTTTC. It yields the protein CASSETGYPSSVSGANVLTF.

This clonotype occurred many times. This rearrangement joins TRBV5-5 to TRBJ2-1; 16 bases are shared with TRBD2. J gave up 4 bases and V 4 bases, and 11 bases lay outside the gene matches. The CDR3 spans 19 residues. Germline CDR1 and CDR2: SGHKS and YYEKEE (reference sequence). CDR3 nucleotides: TGTGCCAGCAGCGTTGGGACTAGCGGGGGGGACCCCCTATACAATGAGCAGTTCTTC. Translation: CASSVGTSGGDPLYNEQFF. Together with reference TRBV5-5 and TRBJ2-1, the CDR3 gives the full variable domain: DAGVTQSPTHLIKTRGQQVTLRCSPISGHKSVSWYQQVLGQGPQFIFQYYEKEERGRGNFPDRFSARQFPNYSSELNVNALLLGDSALYLCASSVGTSGGDPLYNEQFFGPGTRLTVL.

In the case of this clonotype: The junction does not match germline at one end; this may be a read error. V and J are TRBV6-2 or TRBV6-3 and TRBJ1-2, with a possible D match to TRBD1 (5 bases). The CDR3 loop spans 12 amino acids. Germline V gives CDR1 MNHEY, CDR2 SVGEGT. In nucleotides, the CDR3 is TGTGCCAGCAGTGTCGACCGGGACCGCCGGGACTTC. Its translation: CASSVDRDRRDF.

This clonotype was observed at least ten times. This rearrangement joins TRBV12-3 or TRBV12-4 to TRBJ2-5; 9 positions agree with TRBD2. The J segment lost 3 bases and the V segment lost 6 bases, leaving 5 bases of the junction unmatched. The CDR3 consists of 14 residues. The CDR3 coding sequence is TGTGCCAGCAGCATGACTAGCGGAAAAGAGACCCAGTACTTC. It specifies CASSMTSGKETQYF.

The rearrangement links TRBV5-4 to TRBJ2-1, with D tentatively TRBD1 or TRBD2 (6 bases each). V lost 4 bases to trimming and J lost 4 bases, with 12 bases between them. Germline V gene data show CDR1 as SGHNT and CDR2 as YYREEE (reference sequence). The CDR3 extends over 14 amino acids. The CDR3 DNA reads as TGTGCCAGCAGCAAGGGGGGCCGGTACAATGAGCAGTTCTTC. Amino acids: CASSKGGRYNEQFF.

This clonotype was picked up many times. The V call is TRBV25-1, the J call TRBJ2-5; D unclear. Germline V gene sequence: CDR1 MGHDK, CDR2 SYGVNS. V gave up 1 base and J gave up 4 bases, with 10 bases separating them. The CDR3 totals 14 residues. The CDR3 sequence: CASSESQLPETQYF. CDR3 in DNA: TGTGCCAGCAGTGAATCTCAGCTGCCAGAGACCCAGTACTTC.

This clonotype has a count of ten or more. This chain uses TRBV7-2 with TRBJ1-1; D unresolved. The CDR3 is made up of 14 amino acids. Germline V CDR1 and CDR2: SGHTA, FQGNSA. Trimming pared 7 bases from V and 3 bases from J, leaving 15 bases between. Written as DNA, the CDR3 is TGTGCCAGCATTAGGCAGGCGGGGTACACTGAAGCTTTCTTT. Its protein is CASIRQAGYTEAFF.

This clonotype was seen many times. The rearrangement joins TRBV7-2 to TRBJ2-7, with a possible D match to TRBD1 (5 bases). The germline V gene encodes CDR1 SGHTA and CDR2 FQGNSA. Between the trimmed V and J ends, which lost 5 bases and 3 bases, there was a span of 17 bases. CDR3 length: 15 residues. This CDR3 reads CASSLVGQTHYEQYF. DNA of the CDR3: TGTGCCAGCAGCCTTGTGGGGCAAACCCACTACGAGCAGTACTTC.

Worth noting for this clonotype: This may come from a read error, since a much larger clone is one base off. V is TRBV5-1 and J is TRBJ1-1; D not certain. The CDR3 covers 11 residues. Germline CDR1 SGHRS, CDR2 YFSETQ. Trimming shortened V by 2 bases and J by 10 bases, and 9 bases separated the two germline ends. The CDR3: CASSFRDVAFF. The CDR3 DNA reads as TGCGCCAGCAGCTTCCGGGATGTAGCTTTCTTT.